Shown below are 16 T cell receptor beta chains from a single sample sequenced in a study of T cell responses to AZD1222 COVID-19 vaccine. Produced via immunoSEQ multiplex PCR; TCRdb's table is partial and in-frame only. This sample has over 140,000 clones; approximately 92% occur once, and the top ten carry 3.6%. The source material was peripheral blood, sampled 28 days after the second AZD1222 dose. These TCRs come from an adult who received the AZD1222 COVID-19 vaccine.

The chain links TRBV9 to TRBJ2-1, with a tentative D call TRBD2 (6 bases). The CDR3 is 15 amino acids. Germline V gives CDR1 SGDLS, CDR2 YYNGEE. V was cut by 3 bases and J by 3 bases, with 13 bases left in between. CDR3 bases: TGTGCCAGCAGCGGCGGAGCGGGCCGCTACAATGAGCAGTTCTTC. It translates to CASSGGAGRYNEQFF.

The rearrangement uses TRBV5-1 and TRBJ2-3; D could derive from TRBD1 or TRBD2 (5 bases each). CDR1 is SGHRS and CDR2 is YFSETQ in the germline V gene. Trimming took off 0 bases at V and 6 bases at J, with 14 bases between the two ends. The CDR3 length is 15 residues. CDR3 loop: CASSLVGPPGDTQYF. Here the CDR3 DNA reads TGCGCCAGCAGCTTGGTGGGACCTCCCGGGGATACGCAGTATTTT.

This clone appeared once. The CDR3 DNA sequence: TGTGCCAGCAGCCATAAGGCGGGTTTTGATTCACCCCTCCACTTT. This codes for CASSHKAGFDSPLHF. The genes are TRBV7-8 and TRBJ1-6; D is undetermined. Per germline, CDR1 SGHVS and CDR2 FQNEAQ. This CDR3 spans 15 amino acids. The V end lost 5 bases, the J end lost 8 bases, and 16 bases lay between the germline ends.

V and J are TRBV2 and TRBJ1-2; D perhaps matches TRBD1 (6 bases). This CDR3 spans 13 amino acids. V was clipped by 6 bases and J by 6 bases, with 14 bases between them. Germline CDR1 and CDR2: SNHLY and FYNNEI. CDR3: CASRDTGFDGYTF. The CDR3 DNA follows: TGTGCCAGCAGGGACACAGGGTTTGATGGCTACACCTTC.

This chain links TRBV2 with TRBJ1-5; D possibly corresponds to TRBD1 (5 bases). CDR1 and CDR2 (germline): SNHLY, FYNNEI. The CDR3 length is 12 residues. The V gene lost 6 bases and the J gene lost 9 bases, with 12 bases spanning the gap. As DNA, the CDR3 is TGTGCCAGCAGCCTCATCGGGGGGCCCCAGCATTTT. It encodes CASSLIGGPQHF.

This chain uses TRBV28 with TRBJ1-4, with D possibly matching TRBD1 (6 bases). The CDR3 length is 16 residues. The V gene's germline CDR1 is MDHEN and CDR2 SYDVKM. Trimming pared 7 bases from V and 0 bases from J, leaving 15 bases between. The CDR3 DNA is TGTGCCAGCAAAGTTCTGGGGGCAGCAACTAATGAAAAACTGTTTTTT. This translates into CASKVLGAATNEKLFF.

The genes are TRBV28 and TRBJ1-6; 12 bases are shared with TRBD1. The CDR3 has 18 amino acids. Germline trimming cut 5 bases from V and 7 bases from J; bases unmatched to any gene: 12. Germline V gene data show CDR1 as MDHEN and CDR2 as SYDVKM. CDR3 sequence: CASSIPRTGTGGNSPLHF. The CDR3 DNA reads as TGTGCCAGCAGTATTCCAAGAACTGGGACAGGGGGCAATTCACCCCTCCACTTT.

V is TRBV7-9 and J is TRBJ2-5; 7 nucleotides line up with TRBD2. Germline CDR1 SEHNR, CDR2 FQNEAQ (reference sequence). The CDR3 sequence is 13 residues long. After removal of 6 bases from V and 1 base from J, the junction contained 2 bases not matched to a gene. The CDR3 DNA sequence: TGTGCCAGCAGTCGGACTAGCCAAGAGACCCAGTACTTC. This gives the protein CASSRTSQETQYF.

This clone has only one observation. The chain has TRBV3-1 (or the pseudogene TRBV3-2) and TRBJ2-5; possible D gene TRBD2, 5 bases. V gave up 1 base and J gave up 2 bases, with 8 bases separating them. The CDR3 runs to 14 residues. Looked up from germline, CDR1 is LGHDT and CDR2 is YNNKEL (reference sequence). CDR3 sequence (DNA): TGTGCCAGCAGCCAAGCGGGATTACAAGAGACCCAGTACTTC. Amino acid sequence: CASSQAGLQETQYF.

This chain connects TRBV5-5 to TRBJ1-4; 9 bases agree with TRBD1. Unmatched junction bases numbered 11, after V lost 2 bases and J lost 6 bases. The CDR3 extends over 17 amino acids. In germline, CDR1 is SGHKS, CDR2 YYEKEE (reference sequence). CDR3: CASSFRSQGQGDEKLFF. In DNA, the CDR3 is TGTGCCAGCAGCTTTAGGTCTCAGGGACAGGGAGATGAAAAACTGTTTTTT.

This rearrangement joins TRBV28 to TRBJ2-6; 7 nucleotides align to TRBD1. There are 18 residues in the CDR3. CDR1 and CDR2 from the germline V gene are MDHEN and SYDVKM. Unmatched junction bases numbered 13, after V lost 8 bases and J lost 0 bases. This chain's CDR3 is CASGQPGQIFSGANVLTF. The CDR3 nucleotides read TGTGCCAGCGGTCAACCGGGACAGATATTCTCTGGGGCCAACGTCCTGACTTTC.

This clone showed up just once. This chain links TRBV27 with TRBJ1-6, with D maybe TRBD1 (5 bases). V was shortened by 2 bases and J by 4 bases, with 12 bases between the two germline ends. CDR3 length: 16 amino acids. Germline V gene sequence: CDR1 MNHEY, CDR2 SMNVEV (reference sequence). The CDR3 DNA reads as TGTGCCAGCAGTTTAAGTAGGGGCGATTATAATTCACCCCTCCACTTT. It encodes CASSLSRGDYNSPLHF.

The chain links TRBV7-6 to TRBJ2-6; D may be TRBD2 (6 bases). Germline assignment: CDR1 SGHVS and CDR2 FNYEAQ. Trimming stripped 5 bases from V and 0 bases from J, with 20 bases between. CDR3 size: 19 residues. The CDR3: CASSPTVLAKISGANVLTF. In DNA form, the CDR3 reads TGTGCCAGCAGCCCAACCGTCCTAGCGAAAATCTCTGGGGCCAACGTCCTGACTTTC.

The chain employs TRBV7-2 and TRBJ2-7; 10 nucleotides match TRBD2. This CDR3 region has 16 residues. The germline V gene has CDR1 SGHTA and CDR2 FQGNSA. V was clipped by 2 bases and J by 4 bases; unmatched bases: 8. CDR3 sequence: CASSLYPSGRGYEQYF. The CDR3 DNA sequence: TGTGCCAGCAGCTTATATCCTAGCGGGAGAGGGTACGAGCAGTACTTC.

The rearrangement links TRBV5-5 to TRBJ2-3; TRBD2 agrees at 8 bases. The CDR3 loop spans 19 amino acids. Germline V CDR1 and CDR2: SGHKS, YYEKEE (reference sequence). J was trimmed by 2 bases and V by 6 bases; bases with no gene match: 20. CDR3 residues: CASTPGIAGQRGYTDTQYF. The CDR3 nucleotides are TGTGCCAGCACCCCTGGGATAGCGGGACAAAGGGGATACACAGATACGCAGTATTTT.

This clone was observed once. The chain employs TRBV20-1 and TRBJ1-1, with TRBD1 identical over 7 bases. The germline V gene encodes CDR1 DFQATT and CDR2 SNEGSKA (reference sequence). The CDR3 runs to 10 residues. J gave up 8 bases and V 6 bases, and 3 bases lay outside the gene matches. The CDR3 is CSAGTAEAFF. CDR3 nucleotide sequence: TGCAGTGCAGGGACAGCAGAAGCTTTCTTT.